This T cell receptor beta chain was captured in a study of blood T cell repertoires in COVID-19. About the study: Specimens from acute and convalescent COVID-19 originated in the United States, Italy and Spain. Sources were T cells, B-cell-depleted T cells, or PBMCs; the material itself was cDNA or gDNA.

In the original workflow: The assay estimated nucleated cells by amplifying reference gene primers. Sequenced by immunoSEQ multiplex PCR; TCRdb stores in-frame clones only, minus some. V, J and clone size reflect that table, while D and trimming were determined from the DNA. The sample includes approximately 54,000 clones, around 84% of them seen just once. The CDR3 spans 16 residues. The V and J ends lost 2 bases and 0 bases respectively, with 13 bases between them. CDR1 and CDR2 (germline): WNHNN, SYGVQD (reference sequence). The J gene is TRBJ2-5, the V gene TRBV10-1; D is uncertain. Sequencing was performed on peripheral blood. The sequence was collected from an elderly man with active COVID-19. CDR3 in DNA: TGCGCCAGCAGTGAGGCGGCTACAACGTACCAAGAGACCCAGTACTTC. Translated, it gives CASSEAATTYQETQYF.